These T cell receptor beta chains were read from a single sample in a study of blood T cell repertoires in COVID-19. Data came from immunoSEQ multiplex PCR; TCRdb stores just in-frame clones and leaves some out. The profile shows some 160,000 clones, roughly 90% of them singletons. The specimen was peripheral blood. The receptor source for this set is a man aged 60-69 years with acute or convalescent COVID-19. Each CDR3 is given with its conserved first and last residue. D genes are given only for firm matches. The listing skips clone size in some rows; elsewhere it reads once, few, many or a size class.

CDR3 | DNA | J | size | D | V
CASSRPSGNEKLFF | TGTGCCAGCAGCCGCCCCAGCGGTAATGAAAAACTGTTTTTT | TRBJ1-4 | . | . | TRBV9
CASSIVEGSPEAFF | TGTGCCAGTAGTATAGTTGAGGGATCCCCTGAAGCTTTCTTT | TRBJ1-1 | . | . | TRBV19
CASSLIGQGGSPLHF | TGTGCCAGCAGCTTAATAGGGCAGGGAGGTTCACCCCTCCACTTT | TRBJ1-6 | . | . | TRBV7-3
CASSERPGTNYGYTF | TGTGCCAGCAGTGAAAGGCCGGGAACTAACTATGGCTACACCTTC | TRBJ1-2 | . | . | TRBV6-1
CASSGTGGDNYGYTF | TGTGCCAGCAGCGGGACAGGGGGCGATAACTATGGCTACACCTTC | TRBJ1-2 | . | TRBD1 | TRBV9
CASGLGTKTYNSPLHF | TGTGCTAGTGGTTTGGGGACAAAGACCTATAATTCACCCCTCCACTTT | TRBJ1-6 | . | . | TRBV12-5
CASSVGGQGNQPQHF | TGCGCCAGCAGCGTGGGTGGACAGGGCAATCAGCCCCAGCATTTT | TRBJ1-5 | . | TRBD1 | TRBV5-1
CASSPGQGPYEQYF | TGTGCCAGCAGCCCCGGACAGGGGCCCTACGAGCAGTACTTC | TRBJ2-7 | . | TRBD1 | TRBV14
CASSILRPGGSTEAFF | TGTGCCAGCAGCATACTGCGGCCGGGGGGAAGCACTGAAGCTTTCTTT | TRBJ1-1 | . | . | TRBV7-2
CASRKQGLNTEAFF | TGTGCCAGCAGGAAACAGGGCTTGAACACTGAAGCTTTCTTT | TRBJ1-1 | . | . | TRBV2
CASSVEGQNTEAFF | TGTGCCAGCAGCGTAGAGGGACAGAACACTGAAGCTTTCTTT | TRBJ1-1 | few | . | TRBV9